This TCR beta chain is from a study of cytomegalovirus exposure and HLA in healthy donors. In the case of this clone: Its antigen is unknown.

Primers for the PCR totalled 60 Vbeta and 13 Jbeta. Assay used: immunoSEQ multiplex PCR; TCRdb lists only in-frame clones, some missing. This table has about 160,000 clones, 79% appearing once. The study, taken as a whole, reports: Earlier analysis yielded a pattern in which most TCR beta V segments were productive about 90% or about 30% of the time. A later analysis reported that several of the most significant clusters appeared to be linked to common viral pathogens, among them Epstein-Barr virus. Analyzed later, most CMV-associated TCR beta chains appeared HLA-restricted. A later analysis linked a missense variant in DCLRE1C to the trimming of TCR beta V and J genes.

Sequenced input: PBMCs. This sequence originates from a man aged 35-49 years in good health and CMV-seronegative.

The CDR3 protein is CASSPPQRPGDEQFF. The CDR3 nucleotides are TGTGCCAGCTCACCACCCCAGCGGCCGGGGGATGAGCAGTTCTTC. The rearrangement uses TRBV18 and TRBJ2-1, with a possible D match to TRBD2 (6 bases). This CDR3 contains 15 residues. V lost 0 bases, J lost 8 bases, and 14 bases lay in between. From germline, CDR1 is KGHSH and CDR2 LQKENI.